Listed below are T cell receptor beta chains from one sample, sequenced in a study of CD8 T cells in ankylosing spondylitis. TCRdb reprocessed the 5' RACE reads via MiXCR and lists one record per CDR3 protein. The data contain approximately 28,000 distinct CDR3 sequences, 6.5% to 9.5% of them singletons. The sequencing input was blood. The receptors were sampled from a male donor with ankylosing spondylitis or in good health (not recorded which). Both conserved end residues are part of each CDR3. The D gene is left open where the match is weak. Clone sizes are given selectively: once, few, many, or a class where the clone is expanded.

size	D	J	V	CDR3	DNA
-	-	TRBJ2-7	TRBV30	CAWSVLWDEQYF	TGTGCCTGGAGTGTTCTGTGGGACGAGCAGTACTTC
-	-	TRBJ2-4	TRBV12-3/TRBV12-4	CASSALAKNIQYF	TGTGCCAGCAGTGCATTAGCCAAAAACATTCAGTACTTC
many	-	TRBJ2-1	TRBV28	CASSPGGLTYNEQFF	TGTGCCAGCAGCCCCGGGGGACTTACCTACAATGAGCAGTTCTTC
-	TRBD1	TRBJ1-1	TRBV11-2	CASSFGTGGVNTEAFF	TGTGCCAGCAGCTTCGGGACAGGGGGGGTGAACACTGAAGCTTTCTTT
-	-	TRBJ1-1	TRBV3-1	CASSQVWNTEAFF	TGTGCCAGCAGCCAAGTCTGGAACACTGAAGCTTTCTTT
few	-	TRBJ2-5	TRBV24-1	CATSDFGDRFQETQYF	TGTGCCACCAGTGATTTCGGTGACCGTTTCCAAGAGACCCAGTACTTC
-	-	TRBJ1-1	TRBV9	CASSKDRRNTEAFF	TGTGCCAGCAGTAAAGACAGGCGGAACACTGAAGCTTTCTTT
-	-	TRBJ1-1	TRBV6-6	CASSYQLARNTEAFF	TGTGCCAGCAGCTACCAACTCGCAAGGAACACTGAAGCTTTCTTT
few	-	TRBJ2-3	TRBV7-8	CASSLINLGVPDTQYF	TGTGCCAGCAGCTTAATTAATTTGGGGGTCCCAGATACGCAGTATTTT
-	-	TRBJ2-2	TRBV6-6	CASSWSGEDTGELFF	TGTGCCAGCAGTTGGTCCGGGGAAGACACCGGGGAGCTGTTTTTT
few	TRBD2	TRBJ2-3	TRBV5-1	CASSLAGAGDHTDTQYF	TGCGCCAGCAGCTTGGCTGGAGCGGGAGACCACACAGATACGCAGTATTTT
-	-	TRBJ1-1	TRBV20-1	CSADKINLGAGTEAFF	TGCAGTGCTGACAAAATTAATCTGGGGGCGGGTACTGAAGCTTTCTTT
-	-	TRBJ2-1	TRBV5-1	CASSLGSPSNEQFF	TGCGCCAGCAGCTTGGGGAGCCCTTCCAATGAGCAGTTCTTC
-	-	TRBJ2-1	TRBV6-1	CASSLLVVSQEPFF	TGTGCCAGCAGTTTACTAGTAGTGTCCCAAGAGCCTTTCTTC
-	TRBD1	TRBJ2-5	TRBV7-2	CASERGREQTQYF	TGTGCCAGCGAGAGGGGGCGCGAACAGACCCAGTACTTC
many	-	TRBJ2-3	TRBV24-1	CATSEWGDTQYF	TGTGCCACCAGTGAATGGGGAGATACGCAGTATTTT
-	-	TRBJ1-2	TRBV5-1	CASSLGDGPYTF	TGCGCCAGCAGCTTGGGGGACGGACCCTACACCTTC
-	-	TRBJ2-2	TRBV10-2	CASSEASGWPTGELFF	TGCGCCAGCAGTGAAGCCTCAGGCTGGCCCACCGGGGAGCTGTTTTTT
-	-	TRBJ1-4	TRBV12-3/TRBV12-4	CASKINRAGNEKLFF	TGTGCCAGCAAAATTAATCGAGCAGGGAATGAAAAACTGTTTTTT
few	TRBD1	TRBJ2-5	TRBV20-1	CSARDLGQGPETQYF	TGCAGTGCTAGAGATCTGGGACAGGGTCCGGAGACCCAGTACTTC
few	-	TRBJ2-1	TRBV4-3	CASSQDYAGPPSEQFF	TGCGCCAGCAGCCAAGATTACGCGGGACCTCCTTCCGAGCAGTTCTTC
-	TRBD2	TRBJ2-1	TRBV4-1	CASSQRTSGVNEQFF	TGCGCCAGCAGCCAACGGACTAGCGGGGTCAATGAGCAGTTCTTC
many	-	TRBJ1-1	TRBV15	CATSRDGAGEAFF	TGTGCCACCAGCAGAGATGGGGCGGGGGAAGCTTTCTTT
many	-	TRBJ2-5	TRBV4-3	CASSGGTARETQYF	TGCGCCAGCAGCGGAGGAACTGCCAGGGAGACCCAGTACTTC
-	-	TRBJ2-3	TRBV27	CASSLGWGTDTQYF	TGTGCCAGCAGTTTAGGGTGGGGCACAGATACGCAGTATTTT
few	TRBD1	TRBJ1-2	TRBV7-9	CASKTGNYGYTF	TGTGCCAGCAAGACAGGGAACTATGGCTACACCTTC
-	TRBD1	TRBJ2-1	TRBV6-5	CASSRDRTHNEQFF	TGTGCCAGCAGTAGGGACAGGACCCACAATGAGCAGTTCTTC
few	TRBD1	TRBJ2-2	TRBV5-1	CASSPFGTENTGELFF	TGCGCCAGCAGCCCCTTCGGGACAGAGAACACCGGGGAGCTGTTTTTT
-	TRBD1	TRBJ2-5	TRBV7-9	CASSSGQGARETQYF	TGTGCCAGCAGCTCGGGACAGGGGGCAAGAGAGACCCAGTACTTC
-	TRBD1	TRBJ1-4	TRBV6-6	CASSPVQGWEKLFF	TGTGCCAGCAGTCCCGTACAGGGGTGGGAAAAACTGTTTTTT
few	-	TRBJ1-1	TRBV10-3	CAISGHGRGNTEAFF	TGTGCCATCAGTGGCCATGGGCGGGGGAACACTGAAGCTTTCTTT
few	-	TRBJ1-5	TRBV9	CASSVAGAGPQHF	TGTGCCAGCAGCGTGGCCGGGGCCGGGCCCCAGCATTTT
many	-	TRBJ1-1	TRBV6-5	CASSYPGQYTEAFF	TGTGCCAGCAGTTACCCTGGACAGTACACTGAAGCTTTCTTT
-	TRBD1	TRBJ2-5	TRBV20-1	CSARGRQGPARYF	TGCAGTGCTAGGGGTAGACAGGGACCCGCTAGGTACTTC
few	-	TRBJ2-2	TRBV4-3	CASSQGRGSGELFF	TGCGCCAGCAGCCAAGGCCGGGGTTCCGGGGAGCTGTTTTTT
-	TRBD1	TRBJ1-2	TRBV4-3	CASSQGGKTGDGYTF	TGCGCCAGCAGCCAAGGGGGGAAAACAGGGGATGGCTACACCTTC
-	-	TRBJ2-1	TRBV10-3	CAISESTAVEQFF	TGTGCCATCAGTGAGTCGACAGCGGTTGAGCAGTTCTTC
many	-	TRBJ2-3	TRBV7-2	CASSLDSTDTQYF	TGTGCCAGCAGCTTAGACAGCACAGATACGCAGTATTTT
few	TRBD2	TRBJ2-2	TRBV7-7	CASSGSGGTTGELFF	TGTGCTAGCAGCGGGAGCGGGGGAACTACCGGGGAGCTGTTTTTT
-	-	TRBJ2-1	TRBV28	CASRRPALDNEQFF	TGTGCCAGCAGAAGGCCTGCCTTAGACAATGAGCAGTTCTTC
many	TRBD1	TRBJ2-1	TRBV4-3	CASSQATGGRSGNEQFF	TGCGCCAGCAGCCAGGCTACAGGGGGAAGGTCGGGCAATGAGCAGTTCTTC
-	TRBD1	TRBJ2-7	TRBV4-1	CASSPTPGTGIYEQYF	TGCGCCAGCAGCCCTACCCCCGGGACAGGTATATACGAGCAGTACTTC
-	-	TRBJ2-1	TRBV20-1	CSARDGIGQFF	TGCAGTGCTAGAGACGGGATCGGGCAGTTCTTC
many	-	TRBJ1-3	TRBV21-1	CASSRRRADGNTIYF	TGTGCCAGCAGCCGGAGGAGGGCTGACGGAAACACCATATATTTT
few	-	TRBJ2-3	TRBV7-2	CASSSQGGYNTDTQYF	TGTGCCAGCAGCTCCCAGGGGGGTTACAACACAGATACGCAGTATTTT
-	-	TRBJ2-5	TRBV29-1	CSVTLQETQYF	TGCAGCGTTACCTTACAAGAGACCCAGTACTTC
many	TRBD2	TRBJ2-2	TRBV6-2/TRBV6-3	CASSFPSGRATGELFF	TGTGCCAGCAGTTTTCCTAGCGGGAGGGCCACCGGGGAGCTGTTTTTT
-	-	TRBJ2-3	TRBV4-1	CASSQDEMRTQYF	TGCGCCAGCAGCCAAGACGAAATGAGGACGCAGTATTTT
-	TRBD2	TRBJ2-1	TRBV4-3	CASSQETREGSYNEQFF	TGCGCCAGCAGCCAAGAGACGCGGGAGGGTTCCTACAATGAGCAGTTCTTC
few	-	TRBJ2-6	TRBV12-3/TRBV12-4	CASSLLVTQSGANVLTF	TGTGCCAGCAGTCTTCTGGTCACCCAGTCTGGGGCCAACGTCCTGACTTTC
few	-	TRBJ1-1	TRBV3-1	CASRGVGNTEAFF	TGTGCCAGCAGGGGAGTAGGGAACACTGAAGCTTTCTTT
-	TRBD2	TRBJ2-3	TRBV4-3	CASSQDPAAGHADTQYF	TGCGCCAGCAGCCAAGATCCCGCAGCGGGGCATGCAGATACGCAGTATTTT
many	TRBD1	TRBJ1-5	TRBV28	CASSLPPGQGNQPQHF	TGTGCCAGCAGTCTACCCCCGGGACAGGGAAATCAGCCCCAGCATTTT
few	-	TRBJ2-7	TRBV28	CASVGGAYEQYF	TGTGCCAGCGTCGGGGGCGCCTACGAGCAGTACTTC
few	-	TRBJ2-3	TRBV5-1	CASSLTDSSTDTQYF	TGCGCCAGCAGCTTGACAGATTCTAGCACAGATACGCAGTATTTT
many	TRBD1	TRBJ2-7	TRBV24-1	CATSDFAGGSYEQYF	TGTGCCACCAGTGATTTTGCAGGGGGCAGCTACGAGCAGTACTTC
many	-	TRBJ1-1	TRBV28	CASSLGVGPGSAFF	TGTGCCAGCAGTTTGGGTGTCGGTCCGGGGTCGGCTTTCTTT
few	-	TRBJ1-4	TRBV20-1	CSATDGGRSDEKLFF	TGCAGTGCTACCGACGGGGGGAGGTCTGATGAAAAACTGTTTTTT
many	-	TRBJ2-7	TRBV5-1	CASSLLDPSYEQYF	TGCGCCAGCAGTCTTCTTGACCCCTCCTACGAGCAGTACTTC